These 30 T cell receptor beta chains were sequenced from one sample in a study of blood T cell repertoires in COVID-19. Sequencing was performed with immunoSEQ multiplex PCR; in TCRdb, only in-frame clones are kept and a portion is missing. Counted here are tens of thousands of clones, more than 65% occurring once; the ten biggest clones make up about 8%. The sequencing input was peripheral blood. These receptors were obtained from a human donor in a cohort sampled during active COVID-19.

The chain couples TRBV11-2 to TRBJ1-2; maybe TRBD1 (6 bases). This CDR3 has 14 residues. The V end was cut by 0 bases, the J end by 3 bases, with 8 bases between. Germline-derived CDR1 and CDR2 are SGHAT and FQNNGV. The CDR3 region is CASSLEGADYGYTF. In nucleotides, the CDR3 is TGTGCCAGCAGCTTAGAGGGGGCTGACTATGGCTACACCTTC.

This sequence joins TRBV29-1 and TRBJ2-2; D perhaps matches TRBD1 (5 bases). V lost 5 bases and J lost 2, with 9 bases in between. The CDR3 covers 13 residues. Germline V CDR1 and CDR2: SQVTM, ANQGSEA. Written as DNA, the CDR3 is TGCAGCGTTTCTGACAGAAACACCGGGGAGCTGTTTTTT. It encodes CSVSDRNTGELFF.

The genes are TRBV13 and TRBJ2-1; 13 nucleotides align to TRBD2. Germline CDR1 and CDR2: PRHDT and FYEKMQ (reference sequence). J was trimmed by 8 bases and V by 5 bases; bases with no gene match: 12. This CDR3 is 17 amino acids long. The CDR3, as DNA: TGTGCCAGCAGCCCCCGACTAGCGGGAGGACCGGGGGATGAGCAGTTCTTC. Residues: CASSPRLAGGPGDEQFF.

The chain joins TRBV29-1 to TRBJ2-7; 9 nucleotides match TRBD1. V dropped 3 bases and J dropped 5; count of bases not matched to a gene: 5. Looked up from germline, CDR1 is SQVTM and CDR2 is ANQGSEA. This CDR3 contains 13 residues. CDR3 loop: CSVEGTGLDEQYF. The CDR3 bases are TGCAGCGTTGAGGGGACAGGGTTGGACGAGCAGTACTTC.

In nucleotides, the CDR3 is TGTGCCAGCAGCTTGTCTAGCGGGAGTAGCACAGATACGCAGTATTTT. Translation gives CASSLSSGSSTDTQYF. The V call is TRBV5-8, the J call TRBJ2-3, with 10 bases lining up with TRBD2. After removal of 1 base from V and 0 bases from J, the junction contained 2 bases not matched to a gene. This CDR3 comprises 16 residues. CDR1 and CDR2 from the germline V gene are SGHTS and YDEGEE.

The chain employs TRBV5-1 and TRBJ2-3; 9 positions agree with TRBD2. The CDR3 has 16 amino acids. Germline V lookup: CDR1 SGHRS, CDR2 YFSETQ. V shed 0 bases and J 2 bases; nucleotides not matched to a gene: 4. In DNA, the CDR3 is TGCGCCAGCAGCTTGGTACCTAGCGGGACCACAGATACGCAGTATTTT. Translation gives CASSLVPSGTTDTQYF.

This chain connects TRBV30 to TRBJ1-2, with TRBD1 as a possible D gene (6 bases). The germline V gene has CDR1 GTSNPN and CDR2 SVGIG (reference sequence). The CDR3 covers 15 residues. V lost 0 bases to trimming and J lost 0 bases, with 11 bases between them. CDR3 loop: CAWSVGRGTNYGYTF. The DNA for the CDR3 is TGTGCCTGGAGTGTAGGCAGGGGTACTAACTATGGCTACACCTTC.

The rearrangement joins TRBV18 to TRBJ2-6, with a weak D call TRBD1 (6 bases). In germline, CDR1 is KGHSH, CDR2 LQKENI. V lost 3 bases and J 4 bases, leaving 10 bases between the germline ends. This CDR3 comprises 15 residues. CDR3 residues: CASSPDSPGANVLTF. CDR3 nucleotides: TGTGCCAGCTCACCGGACAGCCCCGGGGCCAACGTCCTGACTTTC.

This clone occurred once. The V and J genes are TRBV29-1 and TRBJ1-2; no definite D call. The germline gives CDR1 SQVTM, CDR2 ANQGSEA. The V gene lost 5 bases and the J gene lost 8 bases, with 18 bases spanning the gap. CDR3 length: 13 amino acids. In nucleotides, the CDR3 is TGCAGCGTTCAAAGGGCACCTCGGGAGGGCTACACCTTC. This gives the protein CSVQRAPREGYTF.

In this sample, this clone turned up many times. The genes are TRBV13 and TRBJ2-1; D is unresolved. V shed 6 bases and J shed 0 bases, with 15 bases lying between them. Germline CDR1 and CDR2: PRHDT and FYEKMQ (reference sequence). This CDR3 is built from 16 residues. The CDR3 protein is CASSPEKQSSYNEQFF. Written as DNA, the CDR3 is TGTGCCAGCAGTCCAGAGAAACAGAGCTCCTACAATGAGCAGTTCTTC.

For the CDR3, the DNA is TGTGCCAGCAGCCGGGAGACAGGGGGCCTCTATGGCTACACCTTC. It encodes CASSRETGGLYGYTF. The V gene is TRBV3-1 (or the pseudogene TRBV3-2), the J gene TRBJ1-2, with TRBD1 matching over 10 bases. This CDR3 is built from 15 residues. In germline, CDR1 is LGHDT, CDR2 YNNKEL (reference sequence). Trimming took 4 bases from V and 4 from J; bases not matched to a gene: 6.

The chain joins TRBV18 to TRBJ2-2, with TRBD2 identical over 10 bases. With V trimmed by 4 bases and J by 2 bases, 4 bases remained unmatched. CDR3 length: 16 residues. CDR1 and CDR2 from the germline V gene are KGHSH and LQKENI. The CDR3 DNA reads as TGTGCCAGCTCACGGACTAGCGGTCCTAACACCGGGGAGCTGTTTTTT. It is translated as CASSRTSGPNTGELFF.

This chain connects TRBV7-9 to TRBJ1-3, with TRBD1 matching over 9 bases. There are 15 residues in the CDR3. The J segment lost 0 bases and the V segment lost 5 bases, leaving 2 bases of the junction unmatched. CDR1 and CDR2 from the germline V gene are SEHNR and FQNEAQ (reference sequence). The CDR3 protein is CASSLGQGSGNTIYF. The CDR3 DNA is TGTGCCAGCAGCCTGGGACAGGGCTCTGGAAACACCATATATTTT.

V gene TRBV5-6 combines with J gene TRBJ2-1, with 12 bases lining up with TRBD2. V lost 0 bases, J lost 7 bases, and 5 bases stayed unmatched. The CDR3 contains 16 residues. Germline V gene lookup returns CDR1 SGHDT and CDR2 YYEEEE. The CDR3 here is CASSLDLLAGGNEQFF. The DNA of the CDR3 is TGTGCCAGCAGCTTGGATTTACTAGCGGGAGGAAATGAGCAGTTCTTC. The whole variable domain, filled in from reference TRBV5-6 and TRBJ2-1, reads DAGVTQSPTHLIKTRGQQVTLRCSPKSGHDTVSWYQQALGQGPQFIFQYYEEEERQRGNFPDRFSGHQFPNYSSELNVNALLLGDSALYLCASSLDLLAGGNEQFFGPGTRLTVL.

This chain links TRBV6-5 with TRBJ1-5, with 7 bases matching TRBD1. Trimming took 4 bases from V and 6 from J; bases not matched to a gene: 12. CDR1 is MNHEY, CDR2 SVGAGI, per germline. The CDR3 contains 16 residues. The DNA of the CDR3 is TGTGCCAGCAGTTCCGGGGGAAGTCGGGACAGTCAGCCCCAGCATTTT. Translated: CASSSGGSRDSQPQHF.

The J gene is TRBJ1-1, the V gene TRBV7-6; 8 bases are a match to TRBD1. Germline-derived CDR1 and CDR2 are SGHVS and FNYEAQ. The CDR3 spans 17 residues. The V gene end was trimmed by 1 base and the J gene end by 1 base; junction bases not matched to a gene: 8. Here the CDR3 reads CASSLDFTGTGNTEAFF. The CDR3 DNA sequence: TGTGCCAGCAGCTTAGATTTTACCGGGACAGGGAACACTGAAGCTTTCTTT.

The chain uses TRBV29-1 and TRBJ1-5; TRBD1 agrees at 8 bases. The junction had 6 bases not matched to a gene; V was cut back by 0 bases and J by 11 bases. The CDR3 length is 13 residues. Germline-derived CDR1 and CDR2 are SQVTM and ANQGSEA. CDR3 in DNA: TGCAGCGTTGAAGATACCCGGGACAGGACCCAGCATTTT. This translates into CSVEDTRDRTQHF. The complete variable domain, with remaining parts taken from reference TRBV29-1 and TRBJ1-5, reads SAVISQKPSRDICQRGTSLTIQCQVDSQVTMMFWYRQQPGQSLTLIATANQGSEATYESGFVIDKFPISRPNLTFSTLTVSNMSPEDSSIYLCSVEDTRDRTQHFGDGTRLSIL.

In this sample, this clone turned up a few times. The CDR3 region has the DNA TGCGCCAGCAGCCAGGAGGTCACCGGGGAGCTGTTTTTT. It specifies CASSQEVTGELFF. The gene calls are TRBV5-1 and TRBJ2-2; D is perhaps TRBD2 (5 bases). The CDR3 covers 13 residues. Germline assignment: CDR1 SGHRS and CDR2 YFSETQ. V dropped 4 bases and J dropped 4 bases, with 8 bases sitting between them.

This clone was detected a few times. The chain links TRBV5-6 to TRBJ2-7; 9 bases align to TRBD1. CDR1 SGHDT and CDR2 YYEEEE come from the germline V gene. This CDR3 has 14 residues. V shed 5 bases and J 8 bases; nucleotides not matched to a gene: 11. Written as DNA, the CDR3 is TGTGCCAGCAGGTACGGGACAGGGAGGTGGAAGCAGTACTTC. The encoded protein is CASRYGTGRWKQYF.

This clone turned up a few times. The chain combines TRBV9 with TRBJ2-1; D possibly corresponds to TRBD2 (5 bases). Germline V gene data show CDR1 as SGDLS and CDR2 as YYNGEE. Trimming took 2 bases from V and 1 from J, leaving 10 bases between them. This CDR3 has 15 residues. CDR3 sequence: CASSVPGGSYNEQFF. CDR3 nucleotides: TGTGCCAGCAGCGTCCCCGGCGGGTCCTACAATGAGCAGTTCTTC.

The chain couples TRBV13 to TRBJ1-2; 7 nucleotides agree with TRBD1. The germline V gene has CDR1 PRHDT and CDR2 FYEKMQ (reference sequence). The trim removed 5 bases at V and 2 bases at J, leaving 8 bases unmatched. The CDR3 loop spans 15 amino acids. CDR3 nucleotides: TGTGCCAGCAGCCTGGATCCGACAGGGAACTATGGCTACACCTTC. Translating gives CASSLDPTGNYGYTF.

As for this clone: Germline is not matched at one junction end, which may reflect a read error. CDR3: CASSRQGSSQPQHF. As DNA, the CDR3 is TGTGCCAGTAGTAGACAGGGTAGCAGTCAGCCCCAGCATTTT. The gene calls are TRBV19 and TRBJ1-5; 7 bases map to TRBD1. This CDR3 is 14 amino acids long. Germline V gene data show CDR1 as LNHDA and CDR2 as SQIVND (reference sequence).

The chain is built from TRBV28 and TRBJ1-1, with 7 bases identical to TRBD1. The CDR3 runs to 17 residues. The junction had 13 bases not matched to a gene; V was cut back by 5 bases and J by 1 base. CDR1 is MDHEN, CDR2 SYDVKM, per germline. The CDR3: CASSQNSRGPANTEAFF. Written as DNA, the CDR3 is TGTGCCAGCAGTCAAAACTCTAGGGGGCCTGCGAACACTGAAGCTTTCTTT.

The V gene is TRBV12-3 or TRBV12-4, the J gene TRBJ1-2; a possible D gene is TRBD1 (5 bases). The CDR3 is made up of 13 amino acids. Trimming cost V 3 bases and J 2 bases, with 7 bases left between them. This chain's CDR3 is CASSFQGNYGYTF. The DNA of the CDR3 is TGTGCCAGCAGTTTCCAGGGAAACTATGGCTACACCTTC.

The V and J genes are TRBV25-1 and TRBJ1-1; possible D gene TRBD1, 5 bases. The CDR3 covers 14 residues. CDR1 is MGHDK, CDR2 SYGVNS, per germline. V gave up 1 base and J gave up 2 bases, with 8 bases separating them. This CDR3 reads CASSEFRANTEAFF. The CDR3 nucleotides read TGTGCCAGCAGTGAATTCAGGGCTAACACTGAAGCTTTCTTT.

This clone was seen once. The chain recombines TRBV7-6 with TRBJ2-5; 11 nucleotides agree with TRBD2. Germline values: CDR1 SGHVS, CDR2 FNYEAQ. V gave up 6 bases and J gave up 0 bases; unmatched junction bases: 6. The length of the CDR3 is 16 residues. The chain's CDR3 is CASSFGTSGYQETQYF. The CDR3 DNA is TGTGCCAGCAGTTTCGGGACTAGCGGTTACCAAGAGACCCAGTACTTC.

The gene calls are TRBV6-2 or TRBV6-3 and TRBJ1-5; perhaps TRBD1 as D (5 bases). The CDR3 spans 14 residues. Trimming removed 5 bases at V and 6 bases at J, with 14 bases between. Germline lookup yields CDR1 MNHEY and CDR2 SVGEGT. The CDR3 bases are TGTGCCAGCAGTGCCCGGCAGGGAACTCAGCCCCAGCATTTT. It yields the protein CASSARQGTQPQHF.

This clone was seen a few times. The chain carries TRBV7-2 and TRBJ2-1; D ambiguous. The CDR3 covers 12 residues. V was cut by 5 bases and J by 10 bases, with 12 bases left in between. Germline CDR1 and CDR2: SGHTA and FQGNSA. The CDR3 DNA reads TGTGCCAGCAGCATCGGTAGAGGAGAGCAGTTCTTC. Residues: CASSIGRGEQFF.

The V gene is TRBV27, the J gene TRBJ2-7; the match to TRBD2 covers 9 bases. Germline V gene data show CDR1 as MNHEY and CDR2 as SMNVEV (reference sequence). V trimming: 6 bases; J trimming: 3 bases; junction bases outside the gene matches: 6. The CDR3 loop spans 14 amino acids. For the CDR3, the DNA is TGTGCCAGCAGAGTTAGCGGGGGCGGCTACGAGCAGTACTTC. This gives the protein CASRVSGGGYEQYF.

This chain connects TRBV6-5 to TRBJ2-3, with D perhaps matching TRBD2 (5 bases). This CDR3 is built from 14 residues. CDR1 MNHEY and CDR2 SVGAGI come from the germline V gene. V gave up 2 bases and J gave up 2 bases, with 8 bases separating them. The CDR3 nucleotides read TGTGCCAGCAGTTACGGACGGGACACAGATACGCAGTATTTT. Its translation: CASSYGRDTDTQYF.